This is a list of T cell receptor beta chains from one sample in a study of cytomegalovirus exposure and HLA in healthy donors. Generated by immunoSEQ multiplex PCR, the TCRdb table keeps only in-frame clones and is missing some. This table lists about 35,000 clones. The sample comprised PBMCs. All receptors come from a woman aged 40 to 55 in good health and CMV-seropositive. Both conserved end residues are part of each CDR3. A D gene is named only where the DNA matches it firmly. Expanded clones are given a class, and other clones once, few, many or no size at all.

clone size	D gene	V gene	J gene	CDR3 protein	CDR3 DNA
NA	TRBD1	TRBV30	TRBJ2-7	CAWRKQGAYEQYF	TGTGCCTGGAGAAAACAGGGGGCGTACGAGCAGTACTTC
NA	TRBD2	TRBV7-9	TRBJ2-1	CASSNPIAGYNEQFF	TGTGCCAGCAGCAACCCAATAGCGGGCTACAATGAGCAGTTCTTC
NA	TRBD2	TRBV18	TRBJ2-1	CASSPTSGGTDNEQFF	TGTGCCAGCTCACCAACTAGCGGGGGGACCGACAATGAGCAGTTCTTC
NA	TRBD2	TRBV4-2	TRBJ2-7	CASSAGSGRAYEQYF	TGTGCCAGCAGCGCGGGGAGCGGGAGGGCCTACGAGCAGTACTTC
NA	TRBD1	TRBV9	TRBJ2-7	CASSGTGGEQYF	TGTGCCAGCAGCGGGACAGGGGGCGAGCAGTACTTC
NA	NA	TRBV12-2	TRBJ2-2	CASRGGRELFF	TGTGCAAGTCGTGGCGGCCGGGAGCTGTTTTTT
NA	TRBD1	TRBV6-6	TRBJ1-2	CASGQGASVGGYTF	TGTGCCAGCGGACAGGGGGCGTCTGTAGGTGGCTACACCTTC
NA	TRBD2	TRBV7-9	TRBJ2-1	CASSLGLAAIIYNEQFF	TGTGCCAGCAGCCTGGGACTAGCGGCGATAATCTACAATGAGCAGTTCTTC
NA	TRBD2	TRBV28	TRBJ2-3	CASMTSGSADTQYF	TGTGCCAGCATGACTAGCGGGAGCGCAGATACGCAGTATTTT
NA	TRBD2	TRBV7-2	TRBJ2-3	CASRPRSASGRGDTQYF	TGTGCCAGCAGACCGCGGTCGGCTAGCGGGAGGGGTGATACGCAGTATTTT
NA	NA	TRBV4-1	TRBJ1-4	CASRRQEDREKLFF	TGCGCCAGCAGGCGACAGGAGGACCGTGAAAAACTGTTTTTT
NA	TRBD2	TRBV5-4	TRBJ2-7	CASSLVVGGDEQYF	TGTGCCAGCAGCTTGGTAGTGGGAGGGGACGAGCAGTACTTC
NA	NA	TRBV27	TRBJ2-7	CASSLSRRMNYEQYF	TGTGCCAGCAGTTTATCACGACGGATGAACTACGAGCAGTACTTC
NA	NA	TRBV5-1	TRBJ2-7	CASAPGGSFYEQYF	TGCGCCAGCGCCCCAGGAGGGAGTTTCTACGAGCAGTACTTC
NA	TRBD1	TRBV30	TRBJ2-5	CAWSVGDRGTQYF	TGTGCCTGGAGTGTAGGGGACAGAGGGACCCAGTACTTC
NA	TRBD2	TRBV4-2	TRBJ2-5	CASSQEGLLQETQYF	TGTGCCAGCAGCCAAGAGGGACTATTGCAAGAGACCCAGTACTTC
NA	NA	TRBV4-2	TRBJ1-2	CASSRRDTRNYGYTF	TGTGCCAGCAGCCGAAGGGACACCCGGAACTATGGCTACACCTTC
NA	NA	TRBV28	TRBJ1-4	CASSFDEAPGGHEKLFF	TGTGCCAGCAGTTTTGACGAAGCCCCTGGGGGCCATGAAAAACTGTTTTTT
medium-sized	TRBD2	TRBV10-3	TRBJ2-7	CAISESEREGEQYF	TGTGCCATCAGTGAGTCAGAGCGGGAGGGGGAGCAGTACTTC
medium-sized	TRBD2	TRBV2	TRBJ2-7	CATQREANLVYEQYF	TGTGCCACTCAGCGGGAGGCCAATTTAGTATACGAGCAGTACTTC
NA	TRBD2	TRBV30	TRBJ2-1	CAWSVYLAGGGQFF	TGTGCCTGGAGTGTCTATCTAGCGGGAGGAGGGCAGTTCTTC
NA	NA	TRBV15	TRBJ2-7	CATSRGGGGHEQYF	TGTGCCACCAGCAGAGGGGGCGGGGGCCACGAGCAGTACTTC
NA	TRBD1	TRBV27	TRBJ2-3	CASSLGTGEVDTQYF	TGTGCCAGCAGTTTAGGGACAGGGGAAGTGGATACGCAGTATTTT
NA	TRBD1	TRBV4-1	TRBJ2-5	CASSPLTGGGEQYF	TGCGCCAGCAGCCCTTTGACAGGGGGCGGGGAGCAGTACTTC
NA	NA	TRBV14	TRBJ1-3	CASSQVQGPGNTIYF	TGTGCCAGCAGCCAAGTACAGGGACCTGGAAACACCATATATTTT
NA	NA	TRBV14	TRBJ1-6	CASSQDSSYNSPLHF	TGTGCCAGCAGCCAGGACAGCTCCTATAATTCACCCCTCCACTTT
NA	TRBD2	TRBV5-5	TRBJ2-7	CASSFTSGPDGQYF	TGTGCCAGCAGCTTTACTAGCGGGCCGGACGGGCAGTACTTC
NA	NA	TRBV11-1	TRBJ1-2	CASSFGGAYGYTF	TGTGCCAGCAGCTTTGGGGGGGCCTATGGCTACACCTTC
NA	TRBD2	TRBV4-2	TRBJ2-1	CASSQRTSASSYNEQFF	TGTGCCAGCAGCCAGCGGACTAGCGCCTCCTCCTACAATGAGCAGTTCTTC
NA	TRBD1	TRBV6-6	TRBJ2-7	CASSGQGPGQYF	TGTGCCAGCAGTGGACAGGGACCAGGGCAGTACTTC
NA	NA	TRBV4-1	TRBJ2-7	CASSQEGGLSLYEQYF	TGCGCCAGCAGCCAAGAAGGGGGACTATCCCTCTACGAGCAGTACTTC
NA	TRBD2	TRBV27	TRBJ2-7	CASSSGLAGGPLYEQYF	TGTGCCAGCAGTTCGGGACTAGCGGGAGGGCCATTGTACGAGCAGTACTTC